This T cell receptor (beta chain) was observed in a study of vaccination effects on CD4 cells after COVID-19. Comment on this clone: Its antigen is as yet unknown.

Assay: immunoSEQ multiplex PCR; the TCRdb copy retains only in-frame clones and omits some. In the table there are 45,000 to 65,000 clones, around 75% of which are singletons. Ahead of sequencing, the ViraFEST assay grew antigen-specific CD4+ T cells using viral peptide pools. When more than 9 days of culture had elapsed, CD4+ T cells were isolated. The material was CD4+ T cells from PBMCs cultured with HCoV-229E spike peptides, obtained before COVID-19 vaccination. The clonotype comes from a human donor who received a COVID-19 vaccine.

The CDR3: CASSSRGLAGFTDTQYF. DNA for the CDR3: TGTGCCAGCAGCTCCAGGGGGTTAGCGGGGTTTACAGATACGCAGTATTTT. The chain uses TRBV7-2 and TRBJ2-3, with D possibly TRBD2 on 8 matching bases. V was trimmed by 4 bases and J by 3 bases, leaving 20 bases between them. CDR3 length equals 17 residues. CDR1 is SGHTA and CDR2 is FQGNSA in the germline V gene.